These 13 T cell receptor beta chains were sequenced from one sample in a study of shared clonotypes between healthy human individuals. Produced via immunoSEQ multiplex PCR; TCRdb's table is partial and in-frame only. Of about 820,000 clones listed, about 91% were seen once; the top ten hold 24%. The naive CD8 fraction comprised CD45RO-negative cells positively selected for CCR7 and excluded terminally differentiated effector memory CD45RA+ cells. Material for sequencing was naive CD8+ T cells sorted from blood. These receptors originate from a man aged 25 to 45 in good health.

This chain links TRBV15 with TRBJ2-2; 11 bases agree with TRBD2. The ends lost 2 bases at V and 6 bases at J; junction bases unmatched: 11. Germline values: CDR1 LNHNV, CDR2 YYDKDF (reference sequence). This CDR3 is built from 18 residues. The CDR3 here is CATSRPGTSGGAAGELFF. CDR3 bases: TGTGCCACCAGCAGACCAGGGACTAGCGGAGGGGCTGCCGGGGAGCTGTTTTTT.

In nucleotides, the CDR3 is TGTGCCAGTAGTATCACGGCAGGGGAGCAGTTCTTC. Its protein product is CASSITAGEQFF. The chain employs TRBV19 and TRBJ2-1; D possibly corresponds to TRBD1 (5 bases). V was shortened by 3 bases and J by 10 bases, with 10 bases between the two germline ends. Per the germline V gene, CDR1 is LNHDA and CDR2 is SQIVND (reference sequence). This CDR3 contains 12 residues.

The genes are TRBV4-1 and TRBJ1-5; possible D gene TRBD1, 6 bases. In germline, CDR1 is MGHRA, CDR2 YSYEKL. The CDR3 runs 17 residues. The V end was cut by 0 bases, the J end by 1 base, with 13 bases between. CDR3 sequence reads: CASSQEMGAESNQPQHF. For the CDR3, the DNA is TGCGCCAGCAGCCAAGAGATGGGGGCGGAAAGCAATCAGCCCCAGCATTTT.

The chain links TRBV5-1 to TRBJ2-1, with D perhaps matching TRBD1 or TRBD2 (6 bases each). Germline V gene sequence: CDR1 SGHRS, CDR2 YFSETQ. V lost 3 bases to trimming and J lost 6 bases, with 19 bases between them. This CDR3 is 16 amino acids long. The CDR3 DNA reads as TGCGCCAGCAGCTCTAGACTAGACAGGTTTCTCAATGAGCAGTTCTTC. Protein sequence: CASSSRLDRFLNEQFF.

The chain is built from TRBV11-2 and TRBJ2-7; TRBD1 might be the D (8 bases). The V and J ends lost 4 bases and 3 bases respectively, with 16 bases between them. The CDR3 is made up of 15 amino acids. CDR1 is SGHAT and CDR2 is FQNNGV in the germline V gene. CDR3 DNA: TGTGCCAGCAGCTCAGACAGGGGAGGGATCTACGAGCAGTACTTC. Its translation is CASSSDRGGIYEQYF.

The genes are TRBV9 and TRBJ2-1, with 9 positions matching TRBD2. The trim removed 4 bases at V and 7 bases at J, leaving 18 bases unmatched. Germline assignment: CDR1 SGDLS and CDR2 YYNGEE. The CDR3 has 18 amino acids. In nucleotides, the CDR3 is TGTGCCAGCAGCCCTAGGACTAAGCGGGAGGCTCGAGGGAATGAGCAGTTCTTC. As protein: CASSPRTKREARGNEQFF.

J is TRBJ2-7 and V is TRBV27; 9 positions match TRBD1. CDR3 size: 15 residues. V shed 5 bases and J 5 bases; nucleotides not matched to a gene: 10. Germline CDR1 reads MNHEY; CDR2 reads SMNVEV (reference sequence). CDR3 region: CASSPHRRTGDEQYF. The CDR3 DNA reads TGTGCCAGCAGTCCCCACCGGCGGACAGGGGACGAGCAGTACTTC.

The chain uses TRBV7-6 and TRBJ2-1, with TRBD2 matching 11 bases. CDR1 and CDR2 from the germline V gene are SGHVS and FNYEAQ. Trimming removed 0 bases from V and 10 bases from J; junction bases left unmatched: 8. The CDR3 is 16 amino acids. The CDR3 reads CASSLAGSGRAREQFF. CDR3 nucleotide sequence: TGTGCCAGCAGCTTAGCTGGTAGCGGGAGGGCTAGGGAGCAGTTCTTC.

The chain uses TRBV7-3 and TRBJ2-5, with TRBD2 identical over 10 bases. Germline values: CDR1 SGHTA, CDR2 FQGTGA. Trimming at V came to 6 bases and at J to 1 base, leaving 5 bases not matched to a gene. This CDR3 has 15 amino acids. The CDR3 region has the DNA TGTGCCAGCAGTCAAGCGGGAGGGATCCAAGAGACCCAGTACTTC. The encoded protein is CASSQAGGIQETQYF.

This chain connects TRBV9 to TRBJ2-3; 9 bases are a match to TRBD2. V trimming: 4 bases; J trimming: 2 bases; junction bases outside the gene matches: 11. Germline V gene data show CDR1 as SGDLS and CDR2 as YYNGEE. The length of the CDR3 is 17 residues. CDR3 sequence: CASSPRGASGTTDTQYF. The CDR3 DNA is TGTGCCAGCAGCCCGAGAGGGGCTAGCGGGACCACAGATACGCAGTATTTT.

The chain uses TRBV7-9 and TRBJ2-3; 7 nucleotides align to TRBD1. Germline CDR1 reads SEHNR; CDR2 reads FQNEAQ (reference sequence). V lost 1 base, J lost 0 bases, and 10 bases stayed unmatched. The CDR3 covers 18 residues. CDR3 DNA sequence: TGTGCCAGCAGCTTAGAGATATTCCGGGACAGTAGCACAGATACGCAGTATTTT. Protein sequence: CASSLEIFRDSSTDTQYF.

This clone was counted a single time. The rearrangement uses TRBV19 and TRBJ2-7; D perhaps matches TRBD2 (5 bases). V gave up 11 bases and J gave up 5 bases, with 25 bases separating them. Looked up from germline, CDR1 is LNHDA and CDR2 is SQIVND (reference sequence). The CDR3 loop spans 15 amino acids. CDR3 nucleotide sequence: TGTGCCCCCCAAATCCCCAAGTACGGGGTCCACGAGCAGTACTTC. This gives the protein CAPQIPKYGVHEQYF.

J is TRBJ2-1 and V is TRBV6-1; 11 positions agree with TRBD2. The V gene end was trimmed by 1 base and the J gene end by 9 bases; junction bases not matched to a gene: 5. The germline gives CDR1 MNHNS, CDR2 SASEGT. The CDR3 runs 15 residues. CDR3 coding DNA: TGTGCCAGCAGTGAAGGGACTAGCGGGCACGGTGAGCAGTTCTTC. Amino acids: CASSEGTSGHGEQFF.